These T cell receptor beta chains were read from a single sample in a study of cytotoxic CD8 clonotypes in ibrutinib-treated CLL. Data came from immunoSEQ multiplex PCR; TCRdb stores just in-frame clones and leaves some out. This table has around 70,000 clones, less than 90% appearing once. Source: PBMCs, taken after 24 months of ibrutinib treatment. The receptor set was obtained from a human donor with chronic lymphocytic leukemia. Both conserved end residues are part of each CDR3. The D gene is left open where the match is weak. Rows may omit the clone size; those that give it use once, few, many or a size class.

V	J	size	D	DNA	CDR3
TRBV7-3	TRBJ2-3	NA	NA	TGTGCCAGCAGCTTAACGGGCGGTACGCAGTATTTT	CASSLTGGTQYF
TRBV18	TRBJ2-3	once	NA	TGTGCCAGCTCACCACGCGGCGGCGGTAGCGGACGCACAGATACGCAGTATTTT	CASSPRGGGSGRTDTQYF
TRBV4-2	TRBJ2-1	NA	NA	TGTGCCAGCAGCCAAGAATTCCTGATCGACCCAGGCGGGATATCCTACAATGAGCAGTTCTTC	CASSQEFLIDPGGISYNEQFF
TRBV2	TRBJ2-3	NA	NA	TGTGCCACCACACCGAGGTCTAGCAGCACAGATACGCAGTATTTT	CATTPRSSSTDTQYF
TRBV28	TRBJ2-5	NA	NA	TGTGCCAGCAGCTCCGGGGTTGTGTCTTACCAAGAGACCCAGTACTTC	CASSSGVVSYQETQYF
TRBV19	TRBJ1-1	NA	NA	TGTGCCAGTAGTATGCGGGGAAACACTGAAGCTTTCTTT	CASSMRGNTEAFF
TRBV6-6	TRBJ2-7	NA	NA	TGTGCCAGCAGTTTTCCCACAGTCTACGAGCAGTACTTC	CASSFPTVYEQYF
TRBV6-1	TRBJ1-1	NA	NA	TGTGCCAGCCGGGGGGAGTGGGCGAGCACTGAAGCTTTCTTT	CASRGEWASTEAFF
TRBV20-1	TRBJ2-5	NA	NA	TGCAGTGCTAGCTACCGAGAGACCCAGTACTTC	CSASYRETQYF
TRBV21-1	TRBJ2-2	NA	NA	TGTGCCAGCAGCAATCCAGCGGGGGGGGACACCGGGGAGCTGTTTTTT	CASSNPAGGDTGELFF
TRBV5-4	TRBJ2-7	once	TRBD1	TGTGCCAGCAGCTTGACACAGGGGCACGAGCAGTACTTC	CASSLTQGHEQYF
TRBV30	TRBJ2-2	NA	NA	TGTGCCTGGAGTGCTGTTCCGGCCTCGAACACCGGGGAGCTGTTTTTT	CAWSAVPASNTGELFF
TRBV20-1	TRBJ2-3	once	NA	TGCGGAAGTGGTCAGGCAGATACGCAGTATTTT	CGSGQADTQYF
TRBV7-7	TRBJ2-1	NA	TRBD2	TGTGCCAGCAGCTTAGGTCCCTTACTAGCGGGAGGGAGAAATGAGCAGTTCTTC	CASSLGPLLAGGRNEQFF
TRBV28	TRBJ2-7	NA	TRBD2	TGTGCCAGCAGATACGTGTCGGGACTAGCGGGAGAAGCTTTCGACGAGCAGTACTTC	CASRYVSGLAGEAFDEQYF
TRBV28	TRBJ2-2	few	TRBD2	TGTGCCAGCACTGGGACTAGCGGGAAGGAGGGGTCCGGGGAGCTGTTTTTT	CASTGTSGKEGSGELFF
TRBV2	TRBJ1-1	few	NA	TGTGCCAGCAGCGAAACAGAAATTGAAGCTTTCTTT	CASSETEIEAFF
TRBV27	TRBJ2-5	NA	NA	TGTGCCAGCAGTTTCGCAGGGGTACAAGAGACCCAGTACTTC	CASSFAGVQETQYF
TRBV15	TRBJ2-1	NA	NA	TGTGCCACCAGCAGAGATTCCACCAATGAGCAGTTCTTC	CATSRDSTNEQFF
TRBV9	TRBJ1-2	NA	NA	TGTGCCAGCAGCGTAGATTTCCAGGGCTACACCTTC	CASSVDFQGYTF
TRBV12-2	TRBJ1-5	NA	NA	TGTGCAAGTCGCTTAGCGGGGGGGACAGATTATGAGCCCCAGCATTTT	CASRLAGGTDYEPQHF
TRBV10-2	TRBJ2-1	NA	TRBD1	TGCGCCAGCAGTGATACAGGGGTATTTGTGAATGAGCAGTTCTTC	CASSDTGVFVNEQFF
TRBV7-3	TRBJ2-3	NA	NA	TGTGCCAGCAGCTTAATAGGAGGGTCCGCAGATACGCAGTATTTT	CASSLIGGSADTQYF
TRBV19	TRBJ1-4	NA	NA	TGTGCCAGTAGTGTACAGGGAGATTCGGAAAAACTGTTTTTT	CASSVQGDSEKLFF
TRBV2	TRBJ2-1	NA	TRBD1	TGTGCCAGCAGTGAAGCAGGGACAGGGGGCGATGAGCAGTTCTTC	CASSEAGTGGDEQFF
TRBV5-1	TRBJ2-7	NA	NA	TGCGCCAGCAGCTTGGGAAGGACAAAAGTGCAGTACTTC	CASSLGRTKVQYF
TRBV4-3	TRBJ2-2	NA	NA	TGCGCCAGCAGCCAATCCGGGCCCACTTTAGGCGGGGAGCTGTTTTTT	CASSQSGPTLGGELFF
TRBV28	TRBJ2-7	NA	TRBD2	TGTGCCAGCAGTTTTGGGTTCGGGGGGGTTATCTCCTACGAGCAGTACTTC	CASSFGFGGVISYEQYF
TRBV5-8	TRBJ1-1	NA	TRBD1	TGTGCCAGCAGCAGTAACAGGGGGCGAGGCACTGAAGCTTTCTTT	CASSSNRGRGTEAFF
TRBV19	TRBJ2-3	NA	NA	TGTGCCACAGGGGCCACGGGGTCTCTAGATACGCAGTATTTT	CATGATGSLDTQYF
TRBV7-6	TRBJ2-7	NA	NA	TGTGCCAGCAGCTTCTCAAGCAGCCCAGACTACGAGCAGTACTTC	CASSFSSSPDYEQYF
TRBV28	TRBJ2-3	NA	NA	TGTGCCAGCAGTTCTCAGTCAGATACGCAGTATTTT	CASSSQSDTQYF
TRBV7-6	TRBJ2-5	NA	NA	TGTGCCAGCAGCTTAGATGGGACTCCTCAAGAGACCCAGTACTTC	CASSLDGTPQETQYF
TRBV27	TRBJ2-7	once	TRBD2	TGTGCCAGCAGCCTTACGCTAGCGGGATACTACGAGCAGTACTTC	CASSLTLAGYYEQYF
TRBV30	TRBJ1-3	few	NA	TGTGCCTGGAACCTCCTCGCGACCGGAAACACCATATATTTT	CAWNLLATGNTIYF
TRBV7-9	TRBJ2-2	NA	TRBD2	TGTGCCAGCAGCTCGAAGGGACTAGCGGGAGGAGCGAGGACCGGGGAGCTGTTTTTT	CASSSKGLAGGARTGELFF
TRBV7-7	TRBJ2-3	NA	NA	TGTGCCAGCAGCTTAGGCCCGGGGGATACGCAGTATTTT	CASSLGPGDTQYF
TRBV19	TRBJ2-1	NA	TRBD2	TGTGCCAGTACTACCTTGCCGGGACTAGCGTCTTACGAGCAGTTCTTC	CASTTLPGLASYEQFF
TRBV28	TRBJ1-4	NA	NA	TGTGCCAGCAGTTTATGGCAGGGTAATGAAAAACTGTTTTTT	CASSLWQGNEKLFF
TRBV5-4	TRBJ2-3	NA	TRBD1	TGTGCCAGCAGCTTAGCCGGGACAGGCACAGATACGCAGTATTTT	CASSLAGTGTDTQYF
TRBV7-9	TRBJ1-4	NA	TRBD1	TGTGCCAGCAGCTTAGTTCAGGGGGCGGCAGGTGAAAAACTGTTTTTT	CASSLVQGAAGEKLFF
TRBV5-1	TRBJ1-1	once	NA	TGCGCCAGCAGCTTCCAGTTTATGAACACTGAAGCTTTCTTT	CASSFQFMNTEAFF
TRBV7-9	TRBJ2-1	NA	TRBD2	TGTGCCAGCAGCTTAGCGGCAATAGGACTAGCAAGGAATGAGCAGTTCTTC	CASSLAAIGLARNEQFF
TRBV19	TRBJ2-2	NA	NA	TGTGCCAGTGGCGATCACACCGGGGAGCTGTTTTTT	CASGDHTGELFF
TRBV5-1	TRBJ1-1	NA	NA	TGCGCCAGCAGCTCACCCGTGGGGATGGGCACTGAAGCTTTCTTT	CASSSPVGMGTEAFF
TRBV18	TRBJ1-1	NA	NA	TGTGCCAGCTCACCGGGCAGGTCGGGCACTGAAGCTTTCTTT	CASSPGRSGTEAFF